Here is one TCR beta chain with its context. This clone turned up a few times. The antigen it binds to is not known. No base quality information exists; no much larger clone differs at one position. Its CDR3 holds 15 amino acids, cysteine through phenylalanine. Solely the CDR3 DNA is kept, with 45 bases framed from the first base. The germline V gene (reference sequence) sets CDR1 to GTSNPN and CDR2 to SVGIG. V was cut back by 4 bases and J by 4 bases, leaving a gap of 14 bases between them. The sample originates from a study of blood T cell repertoires in COVID-19 (dated by TCRdb to 2018 to 2020). Study-level background: Samples from collaborators originated in the United States, Italy and Spain and spanned both the acute and convalescent phases of COVID-19. The prospective study material was composed of cDNA or gDNA derived from T cells, B-cell-depleted T cells, or PBMCs. Deeply sampled blood TCRbeta repertoires from subjects exposed to, actively infected with, or recovered from COVID-19 were included in the dataset. The repertoires were released in a freely available public database meant as a resource for research on the immune response to SARS-CoV-2. Where available, HLA class I and class II types were taken from metadata supplied by the sample provider and were not determined by assay-based typing. Samples were obtained from the ongoing ImmuneRACE study (first 160 participants) and from some 1,200 subjects provided by 6 global collaborators. The sample metadata nearly always contained a de-identified subject ID, COVID-19 status, age in years and sex. Broad study findings and their caveats: The quantity of clinical and demographic metadata differed by source and by participant and was supplied without curation.

The immunoSEQ Assay, a bias-controlled multiplex PCR, was used to amplify TCRbeta CDR3 regions from genomic DNA. Per the authors' processing: Nucleated cell counts per sample were estimated from amplification of reference gene primers within the assay. To quantify the absolute abundance of each unique TCRbeta CDR3 rearrangement, sequence reads were collapsed and filtered. For each sample, productive Simpson clonality was calculated as the square root of Simpson's diversity index across productive rearrangements. Imported from immuneACCESS, the table was reduced by TCRdb to in-frame sequences with V and J called. These copies leave out some clones; in studies compared against another copy, an unresolved V gene accounts for under half, and the cause of the remainder is not known. Clone size and the V and J calls come from that table; the DNA yielded D and trimming. The sample table holds around 130,000 clones, of which approximately 86% were seen once. About 2.3% of the sample comes from the top ten.

Enrolling through a virtual design, the prospective study's participants ranged in age from roughly 18 to 100 years and lived across 24 United States geographic areas. To assign participants to cohorts, the prospective study relied on clinical history that participants themselves reported in a screening survey and a study questionnaire. ImmuneRACE Cohort 3 recovered participants were defined by two consecutive negative NP/OP PCR tests, healthcare professional clearance, or symptom resolution. Mobile phlebotomists in the prospective study collected whole blood, serum and a nasopharyngeal or oropharyngeal swab from every participant. Additional blood draws and questionnaires over an approximately 2-month period could optionally be provided by prospective study participants. Before DNA extraction, prospective study blood samples were shipped either frozen or at room temperature.

This receptor was obtained from a woman aged 50 to 60 who had recovered from COVID-19. This chain is built from TRBV30 and TRBJ2-6; the D gene is possibly TRBD2, with 5 bases matching. The sequencing sample was made of PBMCs or T cells enriched from blood (not recorded which). The CDR3 here reads CAWNLGGDGANVLTF. Read as DNA, the sequence is TGTGCCTGGAATCTAGGAGGAGACGGGGCCAACGTCCTGACTTTC.